The T cell receptor beta chain under discussion was sequenced for a study of T cell responses to AZD1222 COVID-19 vaccine. Regarding this clone: Its cognate antigen is unknown.

Study outcomes and limitations: Repertoire sampling happened only post peak T cell response. Dominant at 160-218 and 743-854, vaccine-associated CD4 TCRs also spanned spike. Donors skewed white British and female; clonal diversity was possibly underestimated.

The data were produced by immunoSEQ multiplex PCR, yet TCRdb's version contains in-frame clones alone and is incomplete. The data contain 120,000 to 150,000 clones, about 90% of them singletons. This TCR was sampled from an adult in good health. This specimen was peripheral blood, taken on day 0 of AZD1222 vaccination.

In DNA, the CDR3 is TGTGCCAGCAGCTTGGGAGTTCGACAGGGATTCGAGACCCAGTACTTC. This encodes CASSLGVRQGFETQYF. The chain carries TRBV5-4 and TRBJ2-5; 7 nucleotides match TRBD1. The CDR3 contains 16 residues. J was trimmed by 5 bases and V by 0 bases; bases with no gene match: 10. Germline assignment: CDR1 SGHNT and CDR2 YYREEE (reference sequence).